Listed here are 6 T cell receptor beta chains from one sample, sequenced in a study of blood T cell repertoires in COVID-19. Clones were sequenced by immunoSEQ multiplex PCR, and TCRdb holds only the in-frame ones, with some missing. The data show some 15,000 clones, with around nine tenths seen just once and less than 50% held by the top ten. Input material: peripheral blood. Every receptor here comes from a human donor in a cohort sampled during active COVID-19.

The V and J genes are TRBV7-8 and TRBJ2-2, with 8 bases matching TRBD2. This CDR3 comprises 18 residues. With V trimmed by 1 base and J by 0 bases, 7 bases remained unmatched. The germline gives CDR1 SGHVS, CDR2 FQNEAQ. DNA of the CDR3: TGTGCCAGCAGCTTAGAGGCAGCGGGGGCCGCGAACACCGGGGAGCTGTTTTTT. It encodes CASSLEAAGAANTGELFF.

The CDR3 is CASSPIGGKAGEAFF. DNA of the CDR3: TGTGCCAGCAGTCCGATCGGAGGGAAAGCGGGTGAAGCTTTCTTT. The chain carries TRBV9 and TRBJ1-1, with D unresolved. The V end lost 5 bases, the J end lost 7 bases, and 21 bases lay between the germline ends. The germline V gene encodes CDR1 SGDLS and CDR2 YYNGEE. CDR3 size: 15 residues. The whole variable domain, filled in from reference TRBV9 and TRBJ1-1, reads DSGVTQTPKHLITATGQRVTLRCSPRSGDLSVYWYQQSLDQGLQFLIQYYNGEERAKGNILERFSAQQFPDLHSELNLSSLELGDSALYFCASSPIGGKAGEAFFGQGTRLTVV.

This chain links TRBV28 with TRBJ1-2, with D possibly being TRBD1 (6 bases). The CDR3 contains 13 residues. V shed 5 bases and J shed 4 bases, with 11 bases lying between them. Germline values: CDR1 MDHEN, CDR2 SYDVKM. The chain's CDR3 is CASSLTGTYGYTF. DNA for the CDR3: TGTGCCAGCAGTCTCACAGGGACCTATGGCTACACCTTC.

This clone was seen once. The rearrangement joins TRBV28 to TRBJ2-5; 11 nucleotides agree with TRBD2. This CDR3 is 15 amino acids long. Trimming at V came to 2 bases and at J to 4 bases, leaving 3 bases not matched to a gene. In germline, CDR1 is MDHEN, CDR2 SYDVKM. The CDR3 sequence: CASSLTSGGSETQYF. The CDR3 coding sequence is TGTGCCAGCAGTTTAACTAGCGGGGGCTCAGAGACCCAGTACTTC.

The genes are TRBV10-3 and TRBJ1-1, with D possibly being TRBD1 (6 bases). This CDR3 spans 14 amino acids. Germline V gives CDR1 ENHRY, CDR2 SYGVKD. V lost 10 bases, J lost 2 bases, and 17 bases lay in between. The CDR3 DNA reads TGTGCCACCGGAACCCTACAGGGTAACACTGAAGCTTTCTTT. This gives the protein CATGTLQGNTEAFF.

By share, this clone counts as large. The gene calls are TRBV6-1 and TRBJ1-6; D gene unclear. The CDR3 is made up of 16 amino acids. Trimming cost V 1 base and J 0 bases, with 7 bases left between them. Germline V gene sequence: CDR1 MNHNS, CDR2 SASEGT. CDR3 loop: CASSEVGSSYNSPLHF. The CDR3 DNA sequence: TGTGCCAGCAGTGAAGTAGGGAGCTCCTATAATTCACCCCTCCACTTT.